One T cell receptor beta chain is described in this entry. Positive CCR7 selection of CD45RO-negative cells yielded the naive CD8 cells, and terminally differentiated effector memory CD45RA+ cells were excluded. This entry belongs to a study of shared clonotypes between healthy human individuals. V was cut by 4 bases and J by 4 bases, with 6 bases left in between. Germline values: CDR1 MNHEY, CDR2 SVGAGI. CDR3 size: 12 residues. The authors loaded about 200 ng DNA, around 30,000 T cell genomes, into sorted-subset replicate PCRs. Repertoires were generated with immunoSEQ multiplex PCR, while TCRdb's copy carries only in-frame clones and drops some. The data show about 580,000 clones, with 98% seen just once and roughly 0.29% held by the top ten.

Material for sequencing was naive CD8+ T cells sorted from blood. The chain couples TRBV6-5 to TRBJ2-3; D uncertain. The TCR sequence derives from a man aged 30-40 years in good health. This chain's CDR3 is CASSLGSDTQYF. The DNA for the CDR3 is TGTGCCAGCAGTTTAGGATCAGATACGCAGTATTTT.